Below are 8 T cell receptor beta chains sequenced from a single sample in a study of CD39 and CD103 CD8 tumor-infiltrating T cells listed by TCRdb under 2018. Library prep was done by the immunoSEQ multiplex PCR assay. TCRdb holds this immuneACCESS table with in-frame rearrangements only. Some clones are missing; in checked studies, unresolved V genes explain under half, and the rest has no known cause. Here the sample has approximately 17,000 clones; approximately 90% occur a single time. In total, the top ten clones hold 3.5% to 5.5% of the sample. Sequencing was carried out using CD8+ T cells sorted from blood. The cell subset or site label of this sample denotes: total memory CD8 T cells (CD45RA-CCR7+/-) from blood or uninvolved lymph node. The receptors stem from a human donor with head and neck squamous cell carcinoma.

The rearrangement joins TRBV9 to TRBJ1-1, with D maybe TRBD1 (6 bases). The length of the CDR3 is 14 residues. V was clipped by 2 bases and J by 7 bases, with 15 bases between them. Germline V lookup: CDR1 SGDLS, CDR2 YYNGEE. CDR3 in DNA: TGTGCCAGCAGCGTGGAGGCAGGGGCTGATGAAGCTTTCTTT. Its protein product is CASSVEAGADEAFF.

This chain links TRBV4-2 with TRBJ1-2, with 7 nucleotides matching TRBD1. J was trimmed by 3 bases and V by 3 bases; bases with no gene match: 4. The length of the CDR3 is 14 residues. Germline-derived CDR1 and CDR2 are LGHNA and YNFKEQ. CDR3 protein: CASSQGQPYYGYTF. As DNA, the CDR3 is TGTGCCAGCAGCCAGGGACAGCCGTACTATGGCTACACCTTC.

The chain employs TRBV13 and TRBJ2-7, with D perhaps being TRBD1 or TRBD2 (5 bases each). Germline CDR1 and CDR2: PRHDT and FYEKMQ (reference sequence). V was clipped by 5 bases and J by 3 bases, with 17 bases between them. The CDR3 is 15 residues long. CDR3 protein: CASSPTPGPYYEQYF. The CDR3 region has the DNA TGTGCCAGCAGCCCGACCCCGGGACCGTACTACGAGCAGTACTTC.

The rearrangement uses TRBV7-9 and TRBJ2-7; 11 bases line up with TRBD2. Per germline, CDR1 SEHNR and CDR2 FQNEAQ (reference sequence). Unmatched junction bases numbered 12, after V lost 1 base and J lost 4 bases. The CDR3 is 18 residues long. The CDR3 DNA sequence: TGTGCCAGCAGCTTAGAAGCCGGAGTAGCGGGGGGGAGGTACGAGCAGTACTTC. Its translation: CASSLEAGVAGGRYEQYF.

This clone came up once. This chain connects TRBV28 to TRBJ1-5; a possible D gene is TRBD1 (6 bases). Germline V gives CDR1 MDHEN, CDR2 SYDVKM. V was pared by 6 bases and J by 6 bases, with 15 bases between. CDR3 length equals 14 residues. CDR3 loop: CASRLQGNGQPQHF. CDR3 in DNA: TGTGCCAGCAGGTTACAGGGAAATGGTCAGCCCCAGCATTTT.

The chain joins TRBV4-2 to TRBJ1-6, with D maybe TRBD1 (6 bases). V was trimmed by 1 base and J by 6 bases, leaving 16 bases between them. The V gene's germline CDR1 is LGHNA and CDR2 YNFKEQ. This CDR3 contains 17 residues. The CDR3 sequence: CASSQGQASSSNSPLHF. CDR3 DNA sequence: TGTGCCAGCAGCCAAGGACAGGCTTCGAGCAGTAATTCACCCCTCCACTTT.

The chain combines TRBV7-8 with TRBJ1-4; 8 nucleotides line up with TRBD1. Looked up from germline, CDR1 is SGHVS and CDR2 is FQNEAQ. The CDR3 contains 16 residues. J lost 7 bases, V lost 4 bases, and 11 bases had no gene match. CDR3 residues: CASSYLTQGAAEKLFF. CDR3 bases: TGTGCCAGCAGCTACCTTACTCAGGGGGCGGCTGAAAAACTGTTTTTT.

V usage is TRBV4-2 and J usage is TRBJ2-5; 10 bases agree with TRBD1. CDR1 LGHNA and CDR2 YNFKEQ come from the germline V gene. Trimming removed 4 bases from V and 5 bases from J; junction bases left unmatched: 7. This CDR3 is built from 15 residues. CDR3 protein: CASSPRDRGRETQYF. CDR3 in DNA: TGTGCCAGCAGCCCCCGGGACAGGGGACGGGAGACCCAGTACTTC.